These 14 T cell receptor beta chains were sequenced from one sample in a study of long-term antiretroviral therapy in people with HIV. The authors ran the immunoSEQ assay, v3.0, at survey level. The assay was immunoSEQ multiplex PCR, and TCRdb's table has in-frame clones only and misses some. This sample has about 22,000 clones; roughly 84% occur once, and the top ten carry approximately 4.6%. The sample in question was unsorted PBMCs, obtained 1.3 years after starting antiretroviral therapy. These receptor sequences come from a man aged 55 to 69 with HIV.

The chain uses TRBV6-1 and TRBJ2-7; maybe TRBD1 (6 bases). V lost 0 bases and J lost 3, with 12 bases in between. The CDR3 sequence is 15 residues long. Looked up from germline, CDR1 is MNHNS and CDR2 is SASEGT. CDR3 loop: CASSEALGGVYEQYF. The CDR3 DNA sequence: TGTGCCAGCAGTGAAGCCCTAGGGGGAGTCTACGAGCAGTACTTC.

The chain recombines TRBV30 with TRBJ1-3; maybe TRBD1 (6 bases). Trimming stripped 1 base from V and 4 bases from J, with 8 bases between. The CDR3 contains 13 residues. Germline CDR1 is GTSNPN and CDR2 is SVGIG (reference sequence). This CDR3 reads CAWSDTGGNTIYF. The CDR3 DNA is TGTGCCTGGAGTGACACAGGGGGAAACACCATATATTTT.

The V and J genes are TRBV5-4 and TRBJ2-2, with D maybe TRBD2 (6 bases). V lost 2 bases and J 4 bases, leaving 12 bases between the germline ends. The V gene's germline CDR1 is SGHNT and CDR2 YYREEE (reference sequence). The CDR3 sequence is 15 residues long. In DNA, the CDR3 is TGTGCCAGCAGCTTCTTGGACTACGGCACCGGGGAGCTGTTTTTT. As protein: CASSFLDYGTGELFF.

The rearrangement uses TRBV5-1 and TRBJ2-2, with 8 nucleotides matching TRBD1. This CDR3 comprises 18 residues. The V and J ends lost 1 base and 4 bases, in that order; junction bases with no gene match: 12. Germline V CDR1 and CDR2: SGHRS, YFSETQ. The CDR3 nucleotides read TGCGCCAGCAGCTTGCGCCCCTTAGACAGGGGATTCACCGGGGAGCTGTTTTTT. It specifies CASSLRPLDRGFTGELFF. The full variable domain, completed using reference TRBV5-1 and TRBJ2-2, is KAGVTQTPRYLIKTRGQQVTLSCSPISGHRSVSWYQQTPGQGLQFLFEYFSETQRNKGNFPGRFSGRQFSNSRSEMNVSTLELGDSALYLCASSLRPLDRGFTGELFFGEGSRLTVL.

The DNA for the CDR3 is TGTGCCAGCAGCTCCCAAACAAGGACTAGCGGGGCCCAGTACTTC. Protein sequence: CASSSQTRTSGAQYF. The V call is TRBV7-2, the J call TRBJ2-5; 12 nucleotides line up with TRBD2. The V gene's germline CDR1 is SGHTA and CDR2 FQGNSA. The CDR3 length is 15 residues. With 4 bases clipped from V and 9 bases from J, the junction kept 9 bases outside the gene matches.

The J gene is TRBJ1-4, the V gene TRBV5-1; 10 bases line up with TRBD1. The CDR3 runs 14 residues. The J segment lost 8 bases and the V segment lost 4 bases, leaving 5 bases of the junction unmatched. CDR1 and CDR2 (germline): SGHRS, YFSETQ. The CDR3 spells CASSDGTGEEKLFF. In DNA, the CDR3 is TGCGCCAGCAGCGACGGGACAGGGGAGGAAAAACTGTTTTTT. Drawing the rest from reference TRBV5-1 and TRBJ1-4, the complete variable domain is KAGVTQTPRYLIKTRGQQVTLSCSPISGHRSVSWYQQTPGQGLQFLFEYFSETQRNKGNFPGRFSGRQFSNSRSEMNVSTLELGDSALYLCASSDGTGEEKLFFGSGTQLSVL.

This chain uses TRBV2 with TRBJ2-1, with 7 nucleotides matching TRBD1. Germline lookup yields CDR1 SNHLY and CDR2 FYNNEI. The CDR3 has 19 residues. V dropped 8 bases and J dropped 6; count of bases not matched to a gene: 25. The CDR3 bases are TGTGCCAGCCCACTCCCCTCACACTCGAGACAGGGTAAGGGCAATGAGCAGTTCTTC. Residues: CASPLPSHSRQGKGNEQFF.

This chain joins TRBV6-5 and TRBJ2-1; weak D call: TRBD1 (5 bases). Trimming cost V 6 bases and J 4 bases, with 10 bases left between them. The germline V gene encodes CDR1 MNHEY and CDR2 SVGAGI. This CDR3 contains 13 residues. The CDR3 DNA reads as TGTGCCAGCAGCCCTGACAGTTACAATGAGCAGTTCTTC. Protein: CASSPDSYNEQFF.

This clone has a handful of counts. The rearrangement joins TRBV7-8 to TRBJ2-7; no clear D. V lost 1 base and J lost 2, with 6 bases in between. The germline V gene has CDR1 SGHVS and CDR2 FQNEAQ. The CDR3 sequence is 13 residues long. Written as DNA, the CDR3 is TGTGCCAGCAGCTTAGGACGGCCCTACGAGCAGTACTTC. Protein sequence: CASSLGRPYEQYF.

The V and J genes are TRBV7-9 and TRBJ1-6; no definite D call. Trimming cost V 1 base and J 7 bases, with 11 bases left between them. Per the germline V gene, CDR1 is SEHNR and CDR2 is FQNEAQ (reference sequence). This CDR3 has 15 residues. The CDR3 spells CASSLVVDYNSPLHF. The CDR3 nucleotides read TGTGCCAGCAGCTTAGTGGTCGACTACAATTCACCCCTCCACTTT.

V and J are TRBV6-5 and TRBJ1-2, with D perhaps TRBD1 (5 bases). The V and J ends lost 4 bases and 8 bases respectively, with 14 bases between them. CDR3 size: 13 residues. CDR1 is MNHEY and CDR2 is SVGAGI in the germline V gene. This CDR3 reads CASSSDRLFGYTF. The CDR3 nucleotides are TGTGCCAGCAGTTCCGACAGACTGTTCGGCTACACCTTC.

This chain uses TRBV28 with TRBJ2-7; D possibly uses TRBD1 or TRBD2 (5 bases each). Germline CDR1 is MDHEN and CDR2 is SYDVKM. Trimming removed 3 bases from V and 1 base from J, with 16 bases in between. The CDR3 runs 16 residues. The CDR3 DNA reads TGTGCCAGCAGTTTGATTATGGGGGAAATTTCCTACGAGCAGTACTTC. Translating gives CASSLIMGEISYEQYF.

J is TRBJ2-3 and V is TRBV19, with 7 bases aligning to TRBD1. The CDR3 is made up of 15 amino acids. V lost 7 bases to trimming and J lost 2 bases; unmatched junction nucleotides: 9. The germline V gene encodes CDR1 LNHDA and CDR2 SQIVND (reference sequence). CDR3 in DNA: TGTGCCAGTAAGCACCAGACAGGGAACACAGATACGCAGTATTTT. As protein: CASKHQTGNTDTQYF.

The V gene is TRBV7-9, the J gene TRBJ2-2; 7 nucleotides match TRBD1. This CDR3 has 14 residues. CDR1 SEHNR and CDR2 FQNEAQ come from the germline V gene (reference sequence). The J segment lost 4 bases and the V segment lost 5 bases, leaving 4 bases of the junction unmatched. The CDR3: CASSEGQPTGELFF. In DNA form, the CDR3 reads TGTGCCAGCAGCGAGGGACAGCCCACCGGGGAGCTGTTTTTT.